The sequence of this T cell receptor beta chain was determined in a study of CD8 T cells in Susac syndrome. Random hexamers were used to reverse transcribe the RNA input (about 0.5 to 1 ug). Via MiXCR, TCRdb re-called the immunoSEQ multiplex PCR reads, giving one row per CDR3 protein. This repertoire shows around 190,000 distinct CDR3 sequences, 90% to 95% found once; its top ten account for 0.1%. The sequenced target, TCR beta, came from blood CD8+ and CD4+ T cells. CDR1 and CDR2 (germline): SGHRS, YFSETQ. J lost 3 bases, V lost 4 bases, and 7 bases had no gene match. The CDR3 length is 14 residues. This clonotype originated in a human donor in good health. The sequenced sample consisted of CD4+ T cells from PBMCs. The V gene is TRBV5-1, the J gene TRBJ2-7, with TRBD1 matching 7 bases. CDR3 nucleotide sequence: TGCGCCAGCAGCAGGGCCCGGGACAGCTACGAGCAGTACTTC. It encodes CASSRARDSYEQYF.